These 5 T cell receptor beta chains share one sample of origin, sequenced in a study of CD4+ T cells in melanoma. Sequenced by immunoSEQ multiplex PCR; TCRdb stores in-frame clones only, minus some. The data show 11,000 to 15,000 clones, about 60% seen once. The sample was cells from a culture (not recorded whether cultured in vitro). These receptors originate from a human donor with melanoma.

By share, this clone counts as medium-sized. V is TRBV19 and J is TRBJ1-2; D is unclear. The CDR3 loop spans 15 amino acids. V lost 4 bases, J lost 8 bases, and 20 bases lay in between. CDR1 is LNHDA, CDR2 SQIVND, per germline (reference sequence). The CDR3 here is CASSTKPGPLRGYTF. The DNA for the CDR3 is TGTGCCAGTAGTACTAAACCGGGCCCCCTTCGGGGCTACACCTTC.

This clone occurred a few times. The chain is built from TRBV5-5 and TRBJ1-1, with no clear D. CDR3 size: 11 residues. Trimming cost V 4 bases and J 3 bases, with 4 bases left between them. Per germline, CDR1 SGHKS and CDR2 YYEKEE (reference sequence). CDR3 loop: CASSGDTEAFF. DNA of the CDR3: TGTGCCAGCAGCGGGGACACTGAAGCTTTCTTT.

The rearrangement links TRBV5-4 to TRBJ2-3, with 8 bases identical to TRBD1. The CDR3 is 12 residues long. J lost 6 bases, V lost 5 bases, and 2 bases had no gene match. Germline V CDR1 and CDR2: SGHNT, YYREEE (reference sequence). The DNA for the CDR3 is TGTGCCAGCAGTTGGGACAGGGATACGCAGTATTTT. As protein: CASSWDRDTQYF.

The chain's CDR3 is CASSGGFRDEQFF. Written as DNA, the CDR3 is TGTGCCAGCTCGGGGGGGTTCAGGGATGAGCAGTTCTTC. The V and J genes are TRBV18 and TRBJ2-1, with TRBD2 matching 7 bases. The CDR3 is 13 residues long. Trimming at V came to 6 bases and at J to 8 bases, leaving 7 bases not matched to a gene. Germline values: CDR1 KGHSH, CDR2 LQKENI.

The chain joins TRBV11-2 to TRBJ1-6; D remains unclear. The CDR3 totals 14 residues. CDR1 SGHAT and CDR2 FQNNGV come from the germline V gene. V gave up 2 bases and J gave up 10 bases, with 12 bases separating them. CDR3 nucleotide sequence: TGTGCCAGCAGCTTATCTAAAGGGAACTCACCCCTCCACTTT. This translates into CASSLSKGNSPLHF.